The 3 T cell receptor beta chains reported below all come from one sample, sequenced in a study of molecular identifiers for immune sequencing clone quantification. From the PCR reads, TCRdb called clonotypes with MiXCR, one entry per CDR3 protein. This sample has over 85,000 distinct CDR3 sequences; roughly a fifth occur once, and the top ten carry around 1.1%. Sequenced input: naive CD8+ T cells from blood, with Jurkat cell RNA spiked in. Subset described: FACS-sorted CD8+CD4-CCR7+CD45RA+ naive T cells. All receptors derive from a human donor in good health. Some libraries in this study had Jurkat cell RNA spiked in.

This clonotype appeared a few times. A much larger clone lies one base from this, so it may be a read error. V and J are TRBV28 and TRBJ2-7, with 8 positions matching TRBD2. Germline CDR1 reads MDHEN; CDR2 reads SYDVKM. CDR3 size: 14 residues. The CDR3, as DNA: TGTGCCGGCAGTTTACCGGGCGGGGGGTCCGAGCAGTACTTC. Its translation: CAGSLPGGGSEQYF.

This clonotype has a count of ten or more. The chain is built from TRBV6-5 and TRBJ1-4; D is ambiguous. Germline V gene data show CDR1 as MNHEY and CDR2 as SVGAGI. The CDR3 length is 15 residues. V lost 8 bases and J 0 bases, leaving 13 bases between the germline ends. The DNA of the CDR3 is TGTGCCAGCTCCGATAGGAGAACAACTAATGAAAAACTGTTTTTT. Translation: CASSDRRTTNEKLFF.

The chain combines TRBV27 with TRBJ2-2; 11 bases are a match to TRBD1. Unmatched junction bases numbered 11, after V lost 4 bases and J lost 7 bases. CDR1 MNHEY and CDR2 SMNVEV come from the germline V gene (reference sequence). The CDR3 runs to 17 residues. The DNA for the CDR3 is TGTGCCAGCAGTTCTAAACCGGGACAGGGGGTGGTCGGGGAGCTGTTTTTT. This translates into CASSSKPGQGVVGELFF.